A selection of T cell receptor beta chains follows, all from one sample in a study of OX40 agonist ivuxolimab in advanced cancers. Data came from immunoSEQ multiplex PCR; TCRdb stores just in-frame clones and leaves some out. There are about 19,000 clones in the sample; about four fifths occur only once, and 3.8% lies in the top ten. Specimen: CD4+ or CD8+ T cells sorted from blood, collected in a trial of the OX40 agonist ivuxolimab. These receptors were taken from an adult with an advanced solid tumor such as melanoma, head and neck, liver or kidney cancer. Both conserved end residues are part of each CDR3. D genes are given only for firm matches. Size is stated for part of the rows, as once, few or many counts, or as a class when the clone is expanded.

j_call | clone_size | v_call | d_call | cdr3_aa | cdr3_nt
TRBJ2-1 | . | TRBV7-3 | . | CASSLLATSYNEQFF | TGTGCCAGCAGCTTACTAGCCACCTCCTACAATGAGCAGTTCTTC
TRBJ2-1 | few | TRBV13 | TRBD2 | CASSPRLADNEQFF | TGTGCCAGCAGCCCCCGACTAGCGGACAATGAGCAGTTCTTC
TRBJ1-1 | . | TRBV2 | . | CASRGTQWGTDTEAFF | TGTGCCAGCAGGGGGACTCAGTGGGGGACCGACACTGAAGCTTTCTTT
TRBJ1-5 | . | TRBV27 | . | CASSPSRGSNQPQHF | TGTGCCAGCAGTCCATCGCGGGGTAGCAATCAGCCCCAGCATTTT
TRBJ2-7 | . | TRBV7-2 | . | CASSLPSVYEQYF | TGTGCCAGCAGCTTACCATCCGTCTACGAGCAGTACTTC
TRBJ1-6 | once | TRBV9 | . | CASSAFSYRDWESPLHF | TGTGCCAGCAGCGCCTTCTCCTACAGGGATTGGGAATCACCCCTCCACTTT
TRBJ2-6 | . | TRBV19 | . | CASSIRHGHLVRAPSGANVLTF | TGTGCCAGTAGTATACGCCACGGACACCTGGTCAGAGCTCCCTCTGGGGCCAACGTCCTGACTTTC
TRBJ2-7 | . | TRBV4-2 | . | CASSQDSHIYEQYF | TGTGCCAGCAGCCAAGATTCCCATATATACGAGCAGTACTTC
TRBJ1-2 | . | TRBV28 | TRBD1 | CASSSSRTDRRYGYTF | TGTGCCAGCAGTTCTTCAAGAACGGACAGGCGCTATGGCTACACCTTC
TRBJ1-1 | few | TRBV30 | TRBD1 | CAWSPGTGGRTEAFF | TGTGCCTGGAGTCCTGGGACAGGGGGACGCACTGAAGCTTTCTTT
TRBJ2-1 | . | TRBV7-6 | TRBD2 | CASSPGGRSFYNEQFF | TGTGCCAGCAGCCCGGGGGGGCGGAGTTTTTACAATGAGCAGTTCTTC
TRBJ2-1 | . | TRBV30 | TRBD2 | CAWSQWEGNEQFF | TGTGCCTGGAGTCAATGGGAGGGGAATGAGCAGTTCTTC
TRBJ2-3 | . | TRBV7-9 | . | CASSLAGTHRSTDTQYF | TGTGCCAGCAGCTTAGCGGGGACTCACCGTAGCACAGATACGCAGTATTTT
TRBJ2-5 | . | TRBV13 | . | CASSAPGPFQETQYF | TGTGCCAGCAGCGCACCCGGCCCATTTCAAGAGACCCAGTACTTC
TRBJ2-2 | . | TRBV15 | TRBD2 | CATSRAGGPRSTGELFF | TGTGCCACCTCCAGGGCGGGAGGGCCGCGTAGCACCGGGGAGCTGTTTTTT
TRBJ2-2 | . | TRBV30 | . | CAWGAINTGELFF | TGTGCCTGGGGAGCGATAAACACCGGGGAGCTGTTTTTT
TRBJ2-7 | . | TRBV5-1 | . | CASSLGGETYEQYF | TGCGCCAGCAGCTTGGGGGGAGAAACCTACGAGCAGTACTTC
TRBJ2-1 | . | TRBV28 | TRBD1 | CASRRTGSSYNEQFF | TGTGCCAGCCGACGGACAGGGAGCTCCTACAATGAGCAGTTCTTC
TRBJ1-5 | once | TRBV5-6 | . | CASSDSRQGTNQPQHF | TGTGCCAGCAGCGATTCTAGGCAGGGCACAAATCAGCCCCAGCATTTT
TRBJ2-2 | . | TRBV6-6 | TRBD2 | CASTDRGGTTGELFF | TGTGCCAGCACCGACCGGGGGGGCACCACCGGGGAGCTGTTTTTT
TRBJ2-3 | . | TRBV5-1 | . | CASSLNSPDTQYF | TGCGCCAGCAGCTTGAATTCACCAGATACGCAGTATTTT
TRBJ2-5 | . | TRBV19 | . | CASSIVGEETQYF | TGTGCCAGTAGTATAGTTGGGGAAGAGACCCAGTACTTC
TRBJ2-1 | . | TRBV7-2 | . | CASSRSTEQFF | TGTGCCAGCAGCCGCTCTACTGAGCAGTTCTTC
TRBJ1-1 | few | TRBV27 | TRBD1 | CASRQLSGTENTEAFF | TGTGCCAGCAGACAATTATCCGGGACAGAGAACACTGAAGCTTTCTTT
TRBJ2-1 | . | TRBV5-4 | TRBD2 | CASSPRRTSGINEQFF | TGTGCCAGCAGCCCCCGCCGGACTAGCGGGATCAATGAGCAGTTCTTC
TRBJ1-3 | . | TRBV18 | . | CASSPRSGSGNTIYF | TGTGCCAGCTCACCGAGATCTGGGTCTGGAAATACCATATATTTT
TRBJ2-7 | large | TRBV21-1 | . | CASSLSTGWAVGQYF | TGTGCCAGCAGCCTCTCGACGGGCTGGGCTGTCGGGCAGTACTTC
TRBJ1-1 | . | TRBV6-5 | . | CASSYTPQTPEAFF | TGTGCCAGCAGTTACACGCCCCAGACTCCTGAAGCTTTCTTT
TRBJ2-4 | . | TRBV19 | . | CASSIGWDPSRYIQYF | TGTGCCAGTAGTATAGGGTGGGACCCATCGAGGTACATTCAGTACTTC
TRBJ2-1 | . | TRBV19 | TRBD2 | CASSIVRLAGGGNEQFF | TGTGCCAGTAGTATAGTTAGACTAGCGGGAGGAGGTAATGAGCAGTTCTTC
TRBJ1-5 | . | TRBV9 | TRBD1 | CASSPSTGGYQPQHF | TGTGCCAGCAGCCCGAGTACAGGGGGCTATCAGCCCCAGCATTTT
TRBJ1-5 | . | TRBV4-1 | . | CASSQTGKGNQPQHF | TGCGCCAGCAGCCAAACGGGGAAGGGTAATCAGCCCCAGCATTTT
TRBJ2-7 | few | TRBV2 | . | CASRSLIEQYF | TGTGCCAGCAGGTCCCTTATAGAGCAGTACTTC
TRBJ2-1 | . | TRBV28 | . | CASTEVGTFPSYNEQFF | TGTGCCAGCACCGAGGTAGGCACTTTTCCCTCCTACAATGAGCAGTTCTTC
TRBJ1-6 | . | TRBV5-1 | . | CASSVGGQGNSPLHF | TGCGCCAGCAGCGTTGGTGGGCAGGGAAATTCACCCCTCCACTTT
TRBJ2-2 | . | TRBV6-5 | TRBD2 | CASSYSGTRTGELFF | TGTGCCAGCAGTTACTCTGGGACTAGAACCGGGGAGCTGTTTTTT
TRBJ1-1 | few | TRBV28 | TRBD1 | CASSFGTGRFSFMNTEAFF | TGTGCCAGCAGTTTCGGGACAGGTCGCTTTTCCTTCATGAACACTGAAGCTTTCTTT
TRBJ2-7 | . | TRBV10-3 | TRBD1 | CAISESYGQGREQYF | TGTGCCATCAGTGAGTCTTACGGACAGGGAAGGGAGCAGTACTTC
TRBJ2-5 | . | TRBV25-1 | . | CASSELARETQYF | TGTGCCAGCAGTGAATTGGCCCGGGAGACCCAGTACTTC
TRBJ2-4 | . | TRBV10-2 | TRBD2 | CASSSGRAYIQYF | TGCGCCAGCAGCAGCGGGAGGGCGTACATTCAGTACTTC
TRBJ2-3 | . | TRBV29-1 | TRBD2 | CSVRRASGRVGDTQYF | TGCAGCGTCCGCAGGGCTAGCGGGAGGGTCGGGGATACGCAGTATTTT
TRBJ2-1 | . | TRBV28 | . | CASSFWRVAHEQFF | TGTGCCAGCAGTTTCTGGAGAGTAGCACATGAGCAGTTCTTC
TRBJ2-2 | . | TRBV9 | . | CASSVDGGVTTGELFF | TGTGCCAGCAGCGTAGACGGCGGGGTCACCACCGGGGAGCTGTTTTTT
TRBJ2-3 | . | TRBV6-5 | TRBD2 | CASSFLAGSTDTQYF | TGTGCCAGCAGTTTCCTAGCGGGAAGCACAGATACGCAGTATTTT
TRBJ1-1 | . | TRBV9 | . | CASSAQLTGEAFF | TGTGCCAGCAGTGCCCAATTGACGGGTGAAGCTTTCTTT
TRBJ2-1 | . | TRBV5-1 | TRBD2 | CASSPGTSFYNEQFF | TGCGCCAGCAGCCCCGGGACTAGCTTCTACAATGAGCAGTTCTTC
TRBJ2-5 | once | TRBV7-2 | . | CASSLNRGPTQYF | TGTGCCAGCAGCTTAAACCGGGGCCCGACCCAGTACTTC
TRBJ1-3 | . | TRBV18 | . | CASSPAGESHTIYF | TGTGCCAGCTCCCCGGCCGGGGAAAGCCACACCATATATTTT
TRBJ2-7 | once | TRBV28 | . | CASSYLRRERSYEQYF | TGTGCCAGCAGTTACCTACGACGGGAGAGATCCTACGAGCAGTACTTC
TRBJ2-3 | . | TRBV28 | . | CASGGTASTDTQYF | TGTGCCAGCGGGGGGACAGCTAGCACAGATACGCAGTATTTT
TRBJ2-6 | . | TRBV7-3 | TRBD1 | CASSSPGTGITGANVLTF | TGTGCCAGCAGCTCGCCCGGGACAGGGATAACTGGGGCCAACGTCCTGACTTTC
TRBJ1-4 | once | TRBV6-1 | TRBD1 | CASSTYRTGGEKLFF | TGTGCCAGCAGTACCTATCGGACAGGGGGTGAAAAACTGTTTTTT
TRBJ1-3 | . | TRBV19 | . | CASSLAQGAGNTIYF | TGTGCCAGTAGTCTCGCGCAGGGAGCTGGAAACACCATATATTTT
TRBJ2-3 | . | TRBV27 | . | CASSLATFGSGTQYF | TGTGCCAGCAGTTTAGCCACGTTCGGTTCGGGTACGCAGTATTTT
TRBJ1-3 | once | TRBV7-6 | TRBD1 | CASSSTGAASGNTIYF | TGTGCCAGCAGTTCCACAGGGGCCGCCTCTGGAAACACCATATATTTT
TRBJ1-5 | . | TRBV11-2 | TRBD1 | CASSLGQGIEPQHF | TGTGCCAGCAGCTTAGGACAGGGAATTGAGCCCCAGCATTTT
TRBJ2-1 | . | TRBV9 | TRBD2 | CASSVDGGSLYNEQFF | TGTGCCAGCAGCGTAGACGGCGGGAGCCTTTACAATGAGCAGTTCTTC
TRBJ1-5 | . | TRBV25-1 | . | CASSGLGVHQPQHF | TGTGCCAGCAGTGGGCTGGGGGTCCATCAGCCCCAGCATTTT
TRBJ1-4 | . | TRBV6-5 | . | CASSYAGRANEKLFF | TGTGCCAGCAGTTACGCGGGGCGAGCTAATGAAAAACTGTTTTTT
TRBJ2-1 | . | TRBV6-5 | . | CASSFGTSSNEQFF | TGTGCCAGCAGTTTCGGGACTTCAAGCAATGAGCAGTTCTTC